The TCR beta chain under discussion was sequenced for a study of blood T cell repertoires in COVID-19. About the study: PBMCs, B-cell-depleted T cells, or T cells were the source of the cDNA or gDNA that made up the material.

Sequenced by immunoSEQ multiplex PCR; TCRdb stores in-frame clones only, minus some. The sample has about 310,000 clones, 89% seen once. As regards this clone: Within the sample, other DNA sequences also encode this same CDR3.

The CDR3 totals 12 residues. V was cut by 0 bases and J by 3 bases, with 6 bases left in between. From germline, CDR1 is GTSNPN and CDR2 SVGIG (reference sequence). Participants came from around 25 US areas, aged about 18 to 89 years. This clonotype was obtained from a man aged 55 to 70 who had recovered from COVID-19. Material: PBMCs or T cells enriched from blood (not recorded which). The chain has TRBV30 and TRBJ2-7, with a tentative D call TRBD2 (5 bases). In DNA form, the CDR3 reads TGTGCCTGGAGTGTAGAGGGCTACGAGCAGTACTTC. It specifies CAWSVEGYEQYF.